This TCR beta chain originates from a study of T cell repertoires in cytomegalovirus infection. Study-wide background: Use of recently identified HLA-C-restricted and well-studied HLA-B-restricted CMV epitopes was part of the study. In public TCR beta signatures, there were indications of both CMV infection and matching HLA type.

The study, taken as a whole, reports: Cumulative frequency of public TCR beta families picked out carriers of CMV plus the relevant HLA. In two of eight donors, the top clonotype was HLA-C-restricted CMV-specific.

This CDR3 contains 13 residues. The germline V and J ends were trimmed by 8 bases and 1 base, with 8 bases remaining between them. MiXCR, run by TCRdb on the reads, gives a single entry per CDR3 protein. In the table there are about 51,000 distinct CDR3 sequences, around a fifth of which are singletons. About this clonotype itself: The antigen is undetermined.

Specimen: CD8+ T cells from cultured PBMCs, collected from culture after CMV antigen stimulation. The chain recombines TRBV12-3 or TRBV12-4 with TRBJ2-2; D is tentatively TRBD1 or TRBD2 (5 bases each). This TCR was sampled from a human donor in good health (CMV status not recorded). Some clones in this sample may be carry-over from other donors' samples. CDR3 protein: CASGGRNTGELFF. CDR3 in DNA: TGTGCCAGCGGGGGACGGAACACCGGGGAGCTGTTTTTT.